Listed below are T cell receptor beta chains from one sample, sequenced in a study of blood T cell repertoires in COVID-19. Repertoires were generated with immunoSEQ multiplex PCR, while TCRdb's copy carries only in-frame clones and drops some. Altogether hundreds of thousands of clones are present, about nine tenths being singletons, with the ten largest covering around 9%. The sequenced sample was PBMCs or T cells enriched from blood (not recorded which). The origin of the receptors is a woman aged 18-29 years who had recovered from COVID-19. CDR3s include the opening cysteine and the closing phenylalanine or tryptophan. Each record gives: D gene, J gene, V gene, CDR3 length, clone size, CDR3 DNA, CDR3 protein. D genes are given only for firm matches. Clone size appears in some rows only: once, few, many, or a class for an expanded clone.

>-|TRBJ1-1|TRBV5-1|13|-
TGCGCCAGCAGCTTCCGGGGTACCACTGAAGCTTTCTTT
CASSFRGTTEAFF
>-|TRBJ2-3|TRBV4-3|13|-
TGCGCCAGCAGCCAAGAGTGGGGCTCTACGCAGTATTTT
CASSQEWGSTQYF
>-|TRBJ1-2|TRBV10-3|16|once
TGTGCCATCAGGCCGTCGGGGGACGGAGCTAACTATGGCTACACCTTC
CAIRPSGDGANYGYTF
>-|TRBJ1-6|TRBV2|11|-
TGTGCCAGCAGGATCGGGACACCCCTCCACTTT
CASRIGTPLHF
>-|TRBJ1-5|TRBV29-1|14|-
TGCAGCGTTGAAGATTCTAAGGGGAATCAGCCCCAGCATTTT
CSVEDSKGNQPQHF
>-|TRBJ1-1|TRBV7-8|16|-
TGTGCCAGCAGCTCTGGAGGGCGTAATGGGAACACTGAAGCTTTCTTT
CASSSGGRNGNTEAFF
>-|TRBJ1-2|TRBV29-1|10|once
TGCAGCGTTGAAGATAATGGCTACACCTTC
CSVEDNGYTF
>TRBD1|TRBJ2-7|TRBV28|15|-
TGTGCCAGCAGCCCGCTAGGACAGGGGGCCTACGAGCAGTACTTC
CASSPLGQGAYEQYF
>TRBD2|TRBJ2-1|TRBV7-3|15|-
TGTGCCAGCAGCAAGACTAGCGGGGCCCAGTTTGAGCAGTTCTTC
CASSKTSGAQFEQFF
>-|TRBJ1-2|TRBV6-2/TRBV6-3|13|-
TGTGCCAGCCGCCGGGAGGGTGGCTATGGCTACACCTTC
CASRREGGYGYTF
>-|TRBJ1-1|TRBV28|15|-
TGTGCCAGCAGTTTGAGTCTTGGGGCGAACACTGAAGCTTTCTTT
CASSLSLGANTEAFF
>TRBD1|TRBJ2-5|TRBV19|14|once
TGTGCCAGTACCAAAGACAGGGGGGAAGAGACCCAGTACTTC
CASTKDRGEETQYF
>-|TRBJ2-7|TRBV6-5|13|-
TGTGCCAGCAGTTATCCCGGTACGGGCGAGCAGTACTTC
CASSYPGTGEQYF
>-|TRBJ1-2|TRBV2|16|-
TGTGCCAGCAGTGAAGGGGCGGGGCGGACCAACTATGGCTACACCTTC
CASSEGAGRTNYGYTF
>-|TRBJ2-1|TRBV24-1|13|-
TGTGCCACCAGTGATTTCGCGGGGAATGAGCAGTTCTTC
CATSDFAGNEQFF
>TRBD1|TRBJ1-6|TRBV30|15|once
TGTGCCTGGACTCCGACAGGGGGATCGTTTTCACCCCTCCACTTT
CAWTPTGGSFSPLHF
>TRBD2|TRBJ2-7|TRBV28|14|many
TGTGCCAGCAGTTTCCAGCGGGGGGCCTACGAGCAGTACTTC
CASSFQRGAYEQYF
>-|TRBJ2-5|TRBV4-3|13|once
TGCGCCAGCAGCCAAGACCCCGGAGAGACCCAGTACTTC
CASSQDPGETQYF
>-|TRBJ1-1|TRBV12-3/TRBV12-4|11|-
TGTGCCAGCAGTTTAGCGAGGGTAGCTTTCTTT
CASSLARVAFF
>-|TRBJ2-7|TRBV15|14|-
TGTGCCACCAGCAGAGACAGGGGCCCCTACGAGCAGTACTTC
CATSRDRGPYEQYF
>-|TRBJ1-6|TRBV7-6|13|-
TGTGCCAGCAGCCGAACGGGATATTCACCCCTCCACTTT
CASSRTGYSPLHF
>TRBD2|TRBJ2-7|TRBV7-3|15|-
TGTGCCAGCAGCTTAGGAGCGGGAGGCTCCTACGAGCAGTACTTC
CASSLGAGGSYEQYF
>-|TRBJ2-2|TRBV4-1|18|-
TGCGCCAGCAGCCTTCCCCCTCCCGGGACTTCGAACACCGGGGAGCTGTTTTTT
CASSLPPPGTSNTGELFF
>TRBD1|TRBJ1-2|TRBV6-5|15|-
TGTGCCAGCAGTTCCGAGTACGGGACAGGGTTAGGCTACACCTTC
CASSSEYGTGLGYTF
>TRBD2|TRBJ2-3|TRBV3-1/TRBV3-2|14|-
TGTGCCAGCAGGGCTAGCGGGAGCACAGATACGCAGTATTTT
CASRASGSTDTQYF
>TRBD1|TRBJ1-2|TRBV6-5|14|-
TGTGCCAGCAGTTTCGGACAGGGGGCCTATGGCTACACCTTC
CASSFGQGAYGYTF
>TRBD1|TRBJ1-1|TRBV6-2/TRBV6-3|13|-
TGTGCCAGCAGTCGAGACACAGGGGATCGCGCTTTCTTT
CASSRDTGDRAFF
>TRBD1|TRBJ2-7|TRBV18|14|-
TGTGCCAGCTCGGGACAGGGTCTCTCCTACGAGCAGTACTTC
CASSGQGLSYEQYF
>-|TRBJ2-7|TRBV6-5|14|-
TGTGCCAGCAGCCTGGGACGTTTTCAGGGGGAGCAGTACTTC
CASSLGRFQGEQYF
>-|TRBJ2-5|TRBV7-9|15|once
TGTGCCAGCAGCTTCGGGCGGGGCCGGCAAGAGACCCAGTACTTC
CASSFGRGRQETQYF
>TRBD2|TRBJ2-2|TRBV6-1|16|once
TGTGCCAGCAGTGAATGGATAGCGGGAGGAGACGGGGAGCTGTTTTTT
CASSEWIAGGDGELFF
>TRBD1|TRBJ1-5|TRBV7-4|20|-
TGTGCCAGCAGCTTGGACTTACCCGGGACAGGGGAGGGTTTGGGTCAGCCCCAGCATTTT
CASSLDLPGTGEGLGQPQHF
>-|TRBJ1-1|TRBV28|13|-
TGTGCCAGTCACCAGGAGGGGAACACTGAAGCTTTCTTT
CASHQEGNTEAFF
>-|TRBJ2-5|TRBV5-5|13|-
TGTGCCAGCAGCTTGGGTCGCCAAGAGACCCAGTACTTC
CASSLGRQETQYF
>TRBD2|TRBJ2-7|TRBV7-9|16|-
TGTGCCAGCACCAACGTAGCGGGGGGGCAAGGGACCGAGCAGTACTTC
CASTNVAGGQGTEQYF
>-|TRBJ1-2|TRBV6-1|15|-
TGTGCCAGCAGTGAAATTTGGACAGATCCTTATGGCTACACCTTC
CASSEIWTDPYGYTF
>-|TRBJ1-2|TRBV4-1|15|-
TGCGCCAGCAGCCAGTCCTGGACAAATATACTGGGCTACACCTTC
CASSQSWTNILGYTF
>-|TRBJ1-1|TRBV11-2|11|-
TGTGCCAGCAGCGAGTTTCCTGAAGCTTTCTTT
CASSEFPEAFF
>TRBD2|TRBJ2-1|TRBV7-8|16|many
TGTGCCAGCAGCTTAGGCAGCGGGAGTTTCTACAATGAGCAGTTCTTC
CASSLGSGSFYNEQFF
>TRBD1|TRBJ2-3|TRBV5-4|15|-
TGTGCCAGCAGCCAAAACAGGGGAAAGGGAGATACGCAGTATTTT
CASSQNRGKGDTQYF
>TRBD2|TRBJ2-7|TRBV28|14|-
TGTGCCAGCAGTTTTAGCGGGAGGCATGGGGAGCAGTACTTC
CASSFSGRHGEQYF
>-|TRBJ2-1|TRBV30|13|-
TGTGCCTGGAGTGACGGGGTGGACAATGAGCAGTTCTTC
CAWSDGVDNEQFF